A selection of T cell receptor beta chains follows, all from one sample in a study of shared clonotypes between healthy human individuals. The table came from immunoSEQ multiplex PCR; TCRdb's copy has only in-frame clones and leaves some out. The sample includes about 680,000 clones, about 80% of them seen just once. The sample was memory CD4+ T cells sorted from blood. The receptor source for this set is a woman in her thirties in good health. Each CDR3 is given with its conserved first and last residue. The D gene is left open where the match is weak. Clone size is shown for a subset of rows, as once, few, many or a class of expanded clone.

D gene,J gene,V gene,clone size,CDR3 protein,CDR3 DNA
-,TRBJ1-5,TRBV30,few,CAWSVLGVGGPSGPQHF,TGTGCCTGGAGTGTATTAGGAGTAGGGGGTCCCTCTGGGCCCCAGCATTTT
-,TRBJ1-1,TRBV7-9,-,CASSRQGPTEAFF,TGTGCCAGCAGTCGGCAGGGTCCCACTGAAGCTTTCTTT
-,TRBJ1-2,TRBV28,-,CASRKDYGYTF,TGTGCCAGCAGAAAGGACTATGGCTACACCTTC
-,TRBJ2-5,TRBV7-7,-,CASSLGRQETQYF,TGTGCCAGCAGCTTAGGCAGGCAAGAGACCCAGTACTTC
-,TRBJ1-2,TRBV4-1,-,CASSPPGEGYTF,TGCGCCAGCAGCCCCCCAGGGGAAGGCTACACCTTC
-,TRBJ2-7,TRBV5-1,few,CASSLDYEQYF,TGCGCCAGCAGCTTGGACTACGAGCAGTACTTC
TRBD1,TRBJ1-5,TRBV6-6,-,CASTHTGTGNSRLIF,TGTGCCAGCACGCACACCGGGACAGGCAATTCCCGGTTAATTTTT
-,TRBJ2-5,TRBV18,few,CASSHKSVTLVGETQYF,TGTGCCAGCTCGCACAAGTCGGTCACGCTGGTTGGGGAGACCCAGTACTTC
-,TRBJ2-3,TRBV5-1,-,CASSAATGVGTDTQYF,TGCGCCAGCAGCGCGGCGACGGGGGTTGGCACAGATACGCAGTATTTT
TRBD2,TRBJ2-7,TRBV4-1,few,CASSQAPGGLYEQYF,TGCGCCAGCAGCCAAGCCCCGGGAGGACTCTACGAGCAGTACTTC
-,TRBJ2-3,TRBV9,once,CASSVSGSTDTQYF,TGTGCCAGCAGCGTCAGCGGTAGCACAGATACGCAGTATTTT
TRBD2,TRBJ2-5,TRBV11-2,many,CASSSTGGETQYF,TGTGCCAGCAGCTCGACGGGGGGAGAGACCCAGTACTTC
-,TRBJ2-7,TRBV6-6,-,CASLDPGHEQYF,TGTGCCAGCCTCGACCCGGGCCACGAGCAGTACTTC
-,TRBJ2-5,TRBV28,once,CASSLLEGLETQYF,TGTGCCAGCAGTTTGTTGGAGGGTCTCGAGACCCAGTACTTC
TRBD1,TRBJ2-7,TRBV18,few,CASSPPGQGRNEQYF,TGTGCCAGCTCACCACCCGGACAGGGTCGGAACGAGCAGTACTTC
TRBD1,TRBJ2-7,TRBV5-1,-,CASSRGQGELEQYF,TGCGCCAGCAGCCGCGGACAGGGGGAACTCGAGCAGTACTTC
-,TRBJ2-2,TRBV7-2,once,CASSLGPANTGELFF,TGTGCCAGCAGCTTAGGACCCGCGAACACCGGGGAGCTGTTTTTT
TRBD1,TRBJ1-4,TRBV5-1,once,CASSVSTGAANEKLFF,TGCGCCAGCAGCGTATCGACAGGGGCAGCTAATGAAAAACTGTTTTTT
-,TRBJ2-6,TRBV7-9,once,CASSGRGTVSSGANVLTF,TGTGCCAGCAGCGGCCGGGGGACAGTTAGCTCTGGGGCCAACGTCCTGACTTTC
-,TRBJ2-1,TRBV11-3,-,CASSLDHNNEQFF,TGTGCCAGCAGCTTAGACCACAACAATGAGCAGTTCTTC
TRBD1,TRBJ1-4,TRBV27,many,CASSSPGTGDEKLFF,TGTGCCAGCAGTTCGCCCGGGACAGGGGATGAAAAACTGTTTTTT
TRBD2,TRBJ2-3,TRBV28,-,CASSELAGVRTDTQYF,TGTGCCAGCAGTGAACTAGCGGGAGTCCGCACAGATACGCAGTATTTT
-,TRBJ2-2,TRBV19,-,CASTGTSNTGELFF,TGTGCCAGTACTGGGACATCGAACACCGGGGAGCTGTTTTTT
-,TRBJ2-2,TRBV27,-,CASGGLDLSGELFF,TGTGCCAGTGGTGGATTGGACCTCTCCGGGGAGCTGTTTTTT